The sequence of this TCR beta chain was determined in a study of OX40 agonist ivuxolimab in advanced cancers. Across the whole study: Dose-escalation cases comprised hepatocellular carcinoma, melanoma, renal cell or head and neck cancer. A partial response was reached by three patients: one with hepatocellular carcinoma and two with cutaneous melanoma.

Germline V CDR1 and CDR2: SEHNR, FQNEAQ (reference sequence). V shed 5 bases and J shed 1 base, with 9 bases lying between them. The CDR3 sequence is 13 residues long. Here immunoSEQ multiplex PCR was the method, and the copy in TCRdb shows in-frame clones only, minus some. The data contain some 40,000 clones, approximately 81% of them singletons. This clone is medium-sized (0.01 to 0.1%) within its sample. This chain links TRBV7-9 with TRBJ2-7, with unresolved D. This sequence was found in an adult with an advanced solid tumor such as melanoma, head and neck, liver or kidney cancer. This sample comprised CD4+ or CD8+ T cells sorted from blood, obtained in a trial of the OX40 agonist ivuxolimab. The CDR3 reads CASSQTGSYEQYF. CDR3 DNA: TGTGCCAGCAGCCAGACTGGTTCCTACGAGCAGTACTTC.